The T cell receptor beta chain under discussion was sequenced for a study of blood T cell repertoires in COVID-19. For the study at large: From the United States, Italy and Spain came samples of acute and convalescent COVID-19. PBMCs, B-cell-depleted T cells, or T cells provided the cDNA or gDNA that made up the material.

CDR3 size: 12 residues. Trimming removed 1 base at V and 6 bases at J, with 7 bases between. Per germline, CDR1 ENHRY and CDR2 SYGVKD. This clone was seen a few times. In the authors' methods: Amplification of reference gene primers provided the estimated nucleated cell counts. Some clones are missing from TCRdb's copy, which holds only in-frame ones; the method was immunoSEQ multiplex PCR. Clone size and V and J calls were adopted from that table, with D and trimming inferred from the DNA. The sample shows roughly 250,000 clones, more than 75% of them seen only once. This chain links TRBV10-3 with TRBJ2-7, with D maybe TRBD2 (5 bases). Sequences were obtained from peripheral blood. This receptor was obtained from a man aged 35-49 years with acute or convalescent COVID-19. CDR3 in amino acids: CAISELAIEQYF. The CDR3 DNA follows: TGTGCCATCAGTGAGTTAGCGATCGAGCAGTACTTC.